A single sample gave rise to the 16 T cell receptor beta chains below, sequenced in a study of blood T cell repertoires in COVID-19 (TCRdb year 2020). Library method: the immunoSEQ multiplex PCR assay. The clones in this table, taken by TCRdb from immuneACCESS, are in-frame only. Not every clone is retained; where verified, under half of the shortfall comes from an unresolved V gene, and the cause of the rest is unknown. A total of roughly 100,000 clones appear in this sample, roughly 82% of them only once. The biggest ten clones account for around 4.8% of the sample. Sequencing input: peripheral blood. The receptors shown here come from a man aged 55 to 70 with acute or convalescent COVID-19.

This clone has only a few counts. The CDR3 region has the DNA TGTGCCAGCTCAGCCGGGACAGACTATGGCTACACCTTC. It encodes CASSAGTDYGYTF. The rearrangement uses TRBV18 and TRBJ1-2; TRBD1 aligns across 7 bases. Germline V gene sequence: CDR1 KGHSH, CDR2 LQKENI. This CDR3 has 13 amino acids. Germline trimming cut 5 bases from V and 3 bases from J; bases unmatched to any gene: 3. The entire variable domain, with the rest obtained from reference TRBV18 and TRBJ1-2, is as follows: NAGVMQNPRHLVRRRGQEARLRCSPMKGHSHVYWYRQLPEEGLKFMVYLQKENIIDESGMPKERFSAEFPKEGPSILRIQQVVRGDSAAYFCASSAGTDYGYTFGSGTRLTVV.

In this sample, this clone turned up once. The chain employs TRBV30 and TRBJ2-3; possible D gene TRBD2, 5 bases. Trimming took off 2 bases at V and 12 bases at J, with 12 bases between the two ends. Per germline, CDR1 GTSNPN and CDR2 SVGIG (reference sequence). This CDR3 spans 11 amino acids. The CDR3 is CAWSTGVSQYF. The CDR3 DNA reads TGTGCCTGGAGTACCGGGGTCTCACAGTATTTT.

The chain combines TRBV15 with TRBJ1-6, with D tentatively TRBD1 (6 bases). The germline V and J ends were trimmed by 0 bases and 0 bases, with 18 bases remaining between them. Germline V lookup: CDR1 LNHNV, CDR2 YYDKDF (reference sequence). There are 20 residues in the CDR3. The DNA for the CDR3 is TGTGCCACCAGCAGAGAAAGCCGGGCAGGGGAGAGCTCCTATAATTCACCCCTCCACTTT. It is translated as CATSRESRAGESSYNSPLHF.

Comments on this clone: One junction end does not reproduce the germline sequence, and a read error may be involved. This CDR3 reads CASSAFGQENLHF. DNA for the CDR3: TGTGCCAGCAGTGCCTTTGGACAGGAAAATTTACACTTC. The rearrangement joins TRBV2 to TRBJ1-2; 7 nucleotides agree with TRBD1. Germline V gene data show CDR1 as SNHLY and CDR2 as FYNNEI. This CDR3 is 13 amino acids long. The complete variable domain, with remaining parts taken from reference TRBV2 and TRBJ1-2, reads EPEVTQTPSHQVTQMGQEVILRCVPISNHLYFYWYRQILGQKVEFLVSFYNNEISEKSEIFDDQFSVERPDGSNFTLKIRSTKLEDSAMYFCASSAFGQENLHFGSGTRLTVV.

The chain employs TRBV27 and TRBJ2-5; 7 bases map to TRBD1. The germline gives CDR1 MNHEY, CDR2 SMNVEV (reference sequence). The V gene end was trimmed by 4 bases and the J gene end by 6 bases; junction bases not matched to a gene: 11. The CDR3 spans 15 residues. For the CDR3, the DNA is TGTGCCAGCAGTTCCCCGAACAGGGGTTCCAAGACCCAGTACTTC. It specifies CASSSPNRGSKTQYF.

This chain joins TRBV24-1 and TRBJ1-5; tentatively, D is TRBD1 (5 bases). Germline V CDR1 and CDR2: KGHDR, SFDVKD. V was shortened by 3 bases and J by 1 base, with 9 bases between the two germline ends. CDR3 length: 15 amino acids. The CDR3 loop is CATSDGGGSNQPQHF. The CDR3, as DNA: TGTGCCACCAGTGATGGCGGGGGGAGCAATCAGCCCCAGCATTTT.

V and J are TRBV11-3 and TRBJ2-3; TRBD2 agrees at 7 bases. With V trimmed by 4 bases and J by 4 bases, 2 bases remained unmatched. This CDR3 has 13 residues. The germline gives CDR1 SGHNT, CDR2 YENEEA. CDR3 bases: TGTGCCAGCAGCTCCAGCGGGGCAGATACGCAGTATTTT. Protein: CASSSSGADTQYF.

The chain carries TRBV28 and TRBJ1-1, with TRBD1 as a possible D gene (5 bases). This CDR3 is 13 amino acids long. The V end lost 5 bases, the J end lost 5 bases, and 12 bases lay between the germline ends. The germline gives CDR1 MDHEN, CDR2 SYDVKM. CDR3 in amino acids: CASSRTHGTEAFF. The CDR3 DNA reads TGTGCCAGCAGTCGGACACACGGGACTGAAGCTTTCTTT.

This clone was counted once. V gene TRBV2 combines with J gene TRBJ2-7; TRBD1 aligns across 9 bases. Germline-derived CDR1 and CDR2 are SNHLY and FYNNEI. The trim removed 2 bases at V and 7 bases at J, leaving 9 bases unmatched. The CDR3 is made up of 15 amino acids. For the CDR3, the DNA is TGTGCCAGCAGTGAAACCGGGACAGGGATCGGAGAGCAGTACTTC. Its translation: CASSETGTGIGEQYF.

This rearrangement joins TRBV10-3 to TRBJ2-7, with 10 bases matching TRBD2. CDR1 and CDR2 (germline): ENHRY, SYGVKD. With V trimmed by 4 bases and J by 7 bases, 16 bases remained unmatched. The CDR3 contains 17 residues. In DNA form, the CDR3 reads TGTGCCATCAGTGCCGTAAAAGGGCTAGCGGGGGCAGGGGAGCAGTACTTC. It specifies CAISAVKGLAGAGEQYF.

This clone was found once. The chain has TRBV7-9 and TRBJ2-7; 7 nucleotides match TRBD2. The CDR3 contains 14 residues. The V gene's germline CDR1 is SEHNR and CDR2 FQNEAQ (reference sequence). With 1 base clipped from V and 2 bases from J, the junction kept 2 bases outside the gene matches. CDR3 in DNA: TGTGCCAGCAGCTTAGGGCGGGGGACCTACGAGCAGTACTTC. This translates into CASSLGRGTYEQYF.

This rearrangement joins TRBV5-1 to TRBJ2-3, with TRBD2 identical over 9 bases. The CDR3 consists of 14 residues. Germline CDR1 reads SGHRS; CDR2 reads YFSETQ. V lost 4 bases and J lost 6; bases outside the gene matches: 6. CDR3 DNA: TGCGCCAGCAGCACGGGACTAGCTCCTGATACGCAGTATTTT. Protein sequence: CASSTGLAPDTQYF.

This clone came up once. The rearrangement uses TRBV5-8 and TRBJ2-5; D perhaps matches TRBD2 (6 bases). V lost 4 bases, J lost 2 bases, and 18 bases lay in between. This CDR3 is 16 amino acids long. CDR1 and CDR2 from the germline V gene are SGHTS and YDEGEE. CDR3: CASSPPRVSGQETQYF. The CDR3 DNA follows: TGTGCCAGCAGCCCCCCCCGGGTTAGCGGACAAGAGACCCAGTACTTC.

This clone was counted a few times. The V gene is TRBV19, the J gene TRBJ2-3; 7 bases align to TRBD1. The germline V gene encodes CDR1 LNHDA and CDR2 SQIVND (reference sequence). With V trimmed by 2 bases and J by 3 bases, 5 bases remained unmatched. The CDR3 runs 15 residues. The CDR3 nucleotides read TGTGCCAGTAGTATATCGACAGGGTCAACAGATACGCAGTATTTT. It translates to CASSISTGSTDTQYF.

The CDR3 DNA sequence: TGTGCCAGCAGCTTAGCGGGACAGGATTATGGCTACACCTTC. Protein: CASSLAGQDYGYTF. The chain has TRBV7-9 and TRBJ1-2; the match to TRBD1 covers 8 bases. Germline V lookup: CDR1 SEHNR, CDR2 FQNEAQ (reference sequence). Trimming removed 0 bases from V and 5 bases from J; junction bases left unmatched: 2. This CDR3 spans 14 amino acids. Looking up the rest from reference TRBV7-9 and TRBJ1-2 gives the full variable domain: DTGVSQNPRHKITKRGQNVTFRCDPISEHNRLYWYRQTLGQGPEFLTYFQNEAQLEKSRLLSDRFSAERPKGSFSTLEIQRTEQGDSAMYLCASSLAGQDYGYTFGSGTRLTVV.

The count of this clone is one. The rearrangement uses TRBV25-1 and TRBJ1-2, with TRBD1 matching 9 bases. The V gene end was trimmed by 5 bases and the J gene end by 7 bases; junction bases not matched to a gene: 5. Germline assignment: CDR1 MGHDK and CDR2 SYGVNS. The CDR3 length is 13 residues. The CDR3 loop reads CASSPQGALGYTF. DNA of the CDR3: TGTGCCAGCAGTCCACAGGGGGCGCTTGGCTACACCTTC.